A single sample is the source of the 9 T cell receptor beta chains below, sequenced in a study of cytomegalovirus exposure and HLA in healthy donors. The repertoire was sequenced with immunoSEQ multiplex PCR; TCRdb's copy has only in-frame clones and lacks some. The sample has 50,000 to 80,000 clones, about 89% seen once. The specimen was PBMCs. These receptors all stem from a woman under 30 in good health and CMV-seronegative.

V usage is TRBV7-6 and J usage is TRBJ2-5, with 9 bases lining up with TRBD2. J was trimmed by 5 bases and V by 3 bases; bases with no gene match: 13. This CDR3 is built from 17 residues. Germline loops: CDR1 SGHVS, CDR2 FNYEAQ. In DNA form, the CDR3 reads TGTGCCAGCAGCTTGCGGTCGCAGCGCGGGGGGGTGGAGACCCAGTACTTC. Its translation: CASSLRSQRGGVETQYF.

Only a few counts were recorded for this clone. The V gene is TRBV2, the J gene TRBJ1-2, with D uncertain. V was shortened by 6 bases and J by 6 bases, with 5 bases between the two germline ends. Germline CDR1 and CDR2: SNHLY and FYNNEI. The CDR3 covers 10 residues. Here the CDR3 DNA reads TGTGCCAGCAGGCCGGATGGCTACACCTTC. This codes for CASRPDGYTF.

This chain joins TRBV28 and TRBJ2-7; perhaps TRBD1 as D (5 bases). This CDR3 has 14 amino acids. Germline CDR1 and CDR2: MDHEN and SYDVKM. The V and J ends lost 8 bases and 1 base respectively, with 15 bases between them. The CDR3 sequence: CASLGVGGSYEQYF. The CDR3 DNA reads as TGTGCCAGCCTAGGGGTAGGTGGATCCTACGAGCAGTACTTC.

The CDR3 here is CASSRNTGELFF. Here the CDR3 DNA reads TGTGCCAGCAGTCGGAACACCGGGGAGCTGTTTTTT. This chain links TRBV9 with TRBJ2-2, with D uncertain. The CDR3 totals 12 residues. Trimming removed 5 bases at V and 1 base at J, with 3 bases between. Germline-derived CDR1 and CDR2 are SGDLS and YYNGEE.

The CDR3: CASSVGARTGGDNTEAFF. As DNA, the CDR3 is TGTGCCAGCAGCGTAGGTGCGAGGACAGGGGGAGATAACACTGAAGCTTTCTTT. The chain is built from TRBV9 and TRBJ1-1; 10 nucleotides match TRBD1. This CDR3 region has 18 residues. CDR1 is SGDLS and CDR2 is YYNGEE in the germline V gene. The ends lost 0 bases at V and 2 bases at J; junction bases unmatched: 10.

The J gene is TRBJ2-3, the V gene TRBV7-3; 12 bases match TRBD2. This CDR3 region has 15 residues. With 5 bases clipped from V and 7 bases from J, the junction kept 7 bases outside the gene matches. Germline CDR1 and CDR2: SGHTA and FQGTGA. The CDR3 nucleotides are TGTGCCAGCAGCCTGACTAGCGGGAGCGGAAATACGCAGTATTTT. Its protein is CASSLTSGSGNTQYF. Supplemented by reference TRBV7-3 and TRBJ2-3, the full variable domain reads GAGVSQTPSNKVTEKGKYVELRCDPISGHTALYWYRQSLGQGPEFLIYFQGTGAADDSGLPNDRFFAVRPEGSVSTLKIQRTERGDSAVYLCASSLTSGSGNTQYFGPGTRLTVL.

CDR3 bases: TGCAGCGTTGAATTGGGACAGGGAACAGATACGCAGTATTTT. Its protein product is CSVELGQGTDTQYF. V and J are TRBV29-1 and TRBJ2-3; 9 bases line up with TRBD1. The ends lost 2 bases at V and 3 bases at J; junction bases unmatched: 3. The germline CDR1 and CDR2 sequences are SQVTM and ANQGSEA. The CDR3 has 14 amino acids.

The gene calls are TRBV9 and TRBJ2-3; 7 positions agree with TRBD2. With 0 bases clipped from V and 2 bases from J, the junction kept 9 bases outside the gene matches. The CDR3 has 17 residues. Germline lookup yields CDR1 SGDLS and CDR2 YYNGEE. In DNA form, the CDR3 reads TGTGCCAGCAGCGTAGCTACGACCAGCGGGGTCACAGATACGCAGTATTTT. Amino acids: CASSVATTSGVTDTQYF.

This chain uses TRBV2 with TRBJ2-3, with TRBD2 as a possible D gene (6 bases). The V end was cut by 7 bases, the J end by 6 bases, with 11 bases between. CDR1 SNHLY and CDR2 FYNNEI come from the germline V gene. This CDR3 contains 12 residues. The CDR3 nucleotides are TGTGCCAGCATGGAGGGCCCTGATACGCAGTATTTT. Protein sequence: CASMEGPDTQYF.